The T cell receptor (beta chain) under discussion was sequenced for a study of OX40 agonist ivuxolimab in advanced cancers. Whole-study context: The study gave patients intravenous ivuxolimab at 0.01 to 10 mg/kg every 2 weeks. Findings of the study overall: Relative to CD4+, CD8+ T cells held more expanded clones on average.

Germline V lookup: CDR1 MNHNS, CDR2 SASEGT. The CDR3 is made up of 12 amino acids. V shed 8 bases and J shed 9 bases, with 11 bases lying between them. Generated by immunoSEQ multiplex PCR, the TCRdb table keeps only in-frame clones and is missing some. The data show about 54,000 clones, just under 85% seen once. Of note for this clone: The antigen is undetermined.

This TCR derives from an adult with an advanced solid tumor such as melanoma, head and neck, liver or kidney cancer. The chain links TRBV6-1 to TRBJ1-6; D might be TRBD1 (5 bases). The sequencing used CD4+ or CD8+ T cells sorted from blood, collected in a trial of the OX40 agonist ivuxolimab. In nucleotides, the CDR3 is TGTGCCAGCGCAGGGAAGCCTTCACCCCTCCACTTT. Protein sequence: CASAGKPSPLHF.